This T cell receptor beta chain was retrieved from a study of blood T cell repertoires in COVID-19. The CDR3 has 16 amino acids. Trimming at V came to 5 bases and at J to 6 bases, leaving 14 bases not matched to a gene. CDR1 LNHNV and CDR2 YYDKDF come from the germline V gene (reference sequence). Repertoires were generated with immunoSEQ multiplex PCR, while TCRdb's copy carries only in-frame clones and drops some. Altogether tens of thousands of clones are present, more than 80% being singletons, with the ten largest covering roughly 19%. The rearrangement joins TRBV15 to TRBJ2-7; 9 nucleotides match TRBD1. This receptor was obtained from a woman older than 75 with acute or convalescent COVID-19. Sequencing was carried out using peripheral blood. The CDR3 DNA follows: TGTGCCACCAGCGGGAGGGACAGGGTGAAAGGAAGCGAGCAGTACTTC. It is translated as CATSGRDRVKGSEQYF.